The subject of this entry is one T cell receptor beta chain. V was pared by 0 bases and J by 9 bases, with 2 bases of the junction left unmatched. The CDR3 length is 13 residues. Germline values: CDR1 KGHDR, CDR2 SFDVKD. The sample originates from a study of blood T cell repertoires in COVID-19. Study as a whole: Spain, Italy and the United States supplied samples that represented acute and convalescent COVID-19. Sample material is recorded as cDNA or gDNA derived from T cells, B-cell-depleted T cells, or PBMCs.

In the authors' workflow: Amplifying reference gene primers gave estimates of nucleated cell counts. The protocol was immunoSEQ multiplex PCR, while the TCRdb copy is restricted to in-frame clones and leaves out a portion. That table supplies the V and J calls and clone size; D and trimming were determined from the DNA. The data show more than 40,000 clones, just over 90% seen once. The sample consisted of peripheral blood. The source is a man in his 70s with acute or convalescent COVID-19. V gene TRBV24-1 combines with J gene TRBJ1-1; 8 nucleotides match TRBD1. CDR3 in DNA: TGTGCCACCAGTGATTTGGACAGGGGACAAGCTTTCTTT. Protein: CATSDLDRGQAFF.